The 14 T cell receptor beta chains given below trace back to one sample, sequenced in a study of control samples from healthy donors and cancer patients. Produced via immunoSEQ multiplex PCR; TCRdb's table is partial and in-frame only. The table shows about 63,000 clones, with roughly 85% occurring only once. The specimen was blood. The receptors shown here come from a middle-aged man in good health.

V gene TRBV3-1 (or the pseudogene TRBV3-2) combines with J gene TRBJ1-6; 9 bases fit TRBD1. Germline CDR1 and CDR2: LGHDT and YNNKEL (reference sequence). The CDR3 length is 15 residues. V shed 4 bases and J 8 bases; nucleotides not matched to a gene: 6. The CDR3 protein is CASSLGDREHSPLHF. Written as DNA, the CDR3 is TGTGCCAGCAGCCTTGGGGACAGGGAACATTCACCCCTCCACTTT.

The rearrangement links TRBV7-9 to TRBJ1-2; D is uncertain. In germline, CDR1 is SEHNR, CDR2 FQNEAQ (reference sequence). The CDR3 consists of 14 residues. Trimming shortened V by 1 base and J by 4 bases, and 10 bases separated the two germline ends. The DNA for the CDR3 is TGTGCCAGCAGCTTAGAACAGAACCGCTATGGCTACACCTTC. It yields the protein CASSLEQNRYGYTF.

The chain uses TRBV6-5 and TRBJ1-3, with D hard to call. Looked up from germline, CDR1 is MNHEY and CDR2 is SVGAGI. Trimming removed 0 bases from V and 4 bases from J, with 10 bases in between. CDR3 size: 15 residues. The CDR3 loop reads CASSYSTPDGNTIYF. CDR3 in DNA: TGTGCCAGCAGTTACTCTACGCCTGACGGAAACACCATATATTTT.

As DNA, the CDR3 is TGTGCCAGCAGCCAAGTGGTGGGAGGGGGCTACAATGAGCAGTTCTTC. Translation gives CASSQVVGGGYNEQFF. The rearrangement links TRBV4-2 to TRBJ2-1; the D gene is possibly TRBD2 (7 bases). The CDR3 consists of 16 residues. Trimming cost V 1 base and J 3 bases, with 13 bases left between them. Germline CDR1 LGHNA, CDR2 YNFKEQ.

This chain links TRBV19 with TRBJ1-2, with D possibly TRBD1 on 5 matching bases. V was trimmed by 6 bases and J by 5 bases, leaving 13 bases between them. Looked up from germline, CDR1 is LNHDA and CDR2 is SQIVND (reference sequence). The CDR3 is 13 residues long. CDR3 loop: CASRDTGKYGYTF. The CDR3 coding sequence is TGTGCCAGTAGGGATACAGGAAAATATGGCTACACCTTC. The complete variable domain, with remaining parts taken from reference TRBV19 and TRBJ1-2, reads DGGITQSPKYLFRKEGQNVTLSCEQNLNHDAMYWYRQDPGQGLRLIYYSQIVNDFQKGDIAEGYSVSREKKESFPLTVTSAQKNPTAFYLCASRDTGKYGYTFGSGTRLTVV.

The chain couples TRBV27 to TRBJ2-6; unclear D gene. Trimming took off 6 bases at V and 0 bases at J, with 9 bases between the two ends. CDR3 length equals 15 residues. Germline V lookup: CDR1 MNHEY, CDR2 SMNVEV (reference sequence). The DNA for the CDR3 is TGTGCCAGCAGCGCCATCAACTCTGGGGCCAACGTCCTGACTTTC. Translating gives CASSAINSGANVLTF.

The table lists this clone with a count of one. The chain carries TRBV20-1 and TRBJ2-7; D uncertain. Trimming cost V 3 bases and J 7 bases, with 10 bases left between them. The CDR3 consists of 11 residues. Germline loops: CDR1 DFQATT, CDR2 SNEGSKA (reference sequence). The CDR3 region is CSASRAREQYF. DNA for the CDR3: TGCAGTGCTAGTAGAGCGAGGGAGCAGTACTTC.

This clone was seen just once. V usage is TRBV6-5 and J usage is TRBJ1-4; D might be TRBD1 (6 bases). With 4 bases removed from V and 4 bases from J, the gap between germline ends came to 13 bases. Germline CDR1 and CDR2: MNHEY and SVGAGI. CDR3 size: 15 residues. The CDR3 protein is CASSSRGSGNEKLFF. The CDR3 DNA reads TGTGCCAGCAGTTCCAGGGGTAGCGGTAATGAAAAACTGTTTTTT.

This clone was seen just once. V usage is TRBV7-2 and J usage is TRBJ1-5; no reliable D call. Germline CDR1 is SGHTA and CDR2 is FQGNSA. Trimming shortened V by 1 base and J by 1 base, and 11 bases separated the two germline ends. This CDR3 is built from 16 residues. This CDR3 is CASSLVSAASNQPQHF. The CDR3 bases are TGTGCCAGCAGCTTAGTCTCGGCGGCCAGCAATCAGCCCCAGCATTTT. Drawing the rest from reference TRBV7-2 and TRBJ1-5, the complete variable domain is GAGVSQSPSNKVTEKGKDVELRCDPISGHTALYWYRQSLGQGLEFLIYFQGNSAPDKSGLPSDRFSAERTGGSVSTLTIQRTQQEDSAVYLCASSLVSAASNQPQHFGDGTRLSIL.

V and J are TRBV10-2 and TRBJ1-6, with TRBD1 matching 10 bases. Trimming took 3 bases from V and 9 from J; bases not matched to a gene: 2. CDR1 is WSHSY and CDR2 is SAAADI in the germline V gene. The CDR3 is 14 amino acids. CDR3 residues: CASSDRTGGSPLHF. CDR3 nucleotide sequence: TGCGCCAGCAGTGACCGGACAGGGGGTTCACCCCTCCACTTT.

J is TRBJ2-1 and V is TRBV7-3; a possible D gene is TRBD2 (6 bases). V lost 6 bases to trimming and J lost 13 bases, with 22 bases between them. In germline, CDR1 is SGHTA, CDR2 FQGTGA. The CDR3 loop spans 14 amino acids. The CDR3 nucleotides read TGTGCCAGCAGTCCCGCTCCCCTAATTAGCGGACAGTTCTTC. Residues: CASSPAPLISGQFF.

This clone was found once. The rearrangement links TRBV27 to TRBJ2-3, with D perhaps TRBD1 (5 bases). V lost 2 bases and J 6 bases, leaving 12 bases between the germline ends. The CDR3 spans 14 residues. Germline CDR1 MNHEY, CDR2 SMNVEV (reference sequence). The chain's CDR3 is CASSLATGTDTQYF. The CDR3, as DNA: TGTGCCAGCAGTTTAGCTACAGGAACGGATACGCAGTATTTT.

This chain links TRBV11-3 with TRBJ2-4; D unclear. The CDR3 loop spans 12 amino acids. Trimming shortened V by 4 bases and J by 9 bases, and 10 bases separated the two germline ends. Germline CDR1 SGHNT, CDR2 YENEEA. The CDR3 loop is CASSSSARIQYF. The CDR3 nucleotides read TGTGCCAGCAGCTCCTCCGCCCGCATTCAGTACTTC. Variable domain in full (rest from reference TRBV11-3 and TRBJ2-4): EAGVVQSPRYKIIEKKQPVAFWCNPISGHNTLYWYLQNLGQGPELLIRYENEEAVDDSQLPKDRFSAERLKGVDSTLKIQPAELGDSAVYLCASSSSARIQYFGAGTRLSVL.

The chain joins TRBV10-3 to TRBJ2-2; D possibly corresponds to TRBD2 (7 bases). The CDR3 sequence is 14 residues long. V was pared by 8 bases and J by 1 base, with 11 bases between. Germline V lookup: CDR1 ENHRY, CDR2 SYGVKD. The CDR3 here is CAISGGQNTGELFF. CDR3 nucleotide sequence: TGTGCCATCTCGGGGGGCCAGAACACCGGGGAGCTGTTTTTT.